Listed below are T cell receptor beta chains from one sample, sequenced in a study of CD8 T cells in ankylosing spondylitis. TCRdb ran MiXCR on the 5' RACE reads and lists one entry per CDR3 protein. The sample includes hundreds of thousands of distinct CDR3 sequences, approximately 12% seen only once; the top ten take 0.51%. Source material: blood, either unsorted or a sorted T cell fraction (not recorded which). The source is a male donor with ankylosing spondylitis. Each CDR3 is given with its conserved first and last residue. The order of the fields is clone size, J gene, D gene, V gene, CDR3 DNA, CDR3 protein. The D gene is left open where the match is weak. Clone size is shown for a subset of rows, as once, few, many or a class of expanded clone.

clone size: few
J gene: TRBJ2-3
D gene: NA
V gene: TRBV4-1
CDR3 DNA: TGCGCCAGCAGCCAAACACCGGGGCACGGCCCGGATACGCAGTATTTT
CDR3 protein: CASSQTPGHGPDTQYF

clone size: NA
J gene: TRBJ1-6
D gene: TRBD1
V gene: TRBV18
CDR3 DNA: TGTGCCAGCTCATCGACAGGGACTTCACCCCTCCACTTT
CDR3 protein: CASSSTGTSPLHF

clone size: NA
J gene: TRBJ2-7
D gene: NA
V gene: TRBV6-1
CDR3 DNA: TGTGCCAGCTCAAAATCGGCGGGGTATGCCTACGAGCAGTACTTC
CDR3 protein: CASSKSAGYAYEQYF

clone size: few
J gene: TRBJ2-5
D gene: TRBD1
V gene: TRBV4-3
CDR3 DNA: TGCGCCAGCAGCCTCCGCACGACAGGGGAAGAGACCCAGTACTTC
CDR3 protein: CASSLRTTGEETQYF

clone size: many
J gene: TRBJ2-2
D gene: NA
V gene: TRBV4-3
CDR3 DNA: TGCGCCAGCGGACCGGGGAACGGCAACGGGGAGCTGTTTTTT
CDR3 protein: CASGPGNGNGELFF

clone size: NA
J gene: TRBJ2-1
D gene: TRBD1
V gene: TRBV5-1
CDR3 DNA: TGCGCCAGCAGCCCAGTCAGGGGGTTGGACAATGAGCAGTTCTTC
CDR3 protein: CASSPVRGLDNEQFF

clone size: NA
J gene: TRBJ2-3
D gene: TRBD2
V gene: TRBV7-2
CDR3 DNA: TGTGCCAGCTCCCACCAGACTAGCGGCACAGATACGCAGTATTTT
CDR3 protein: CASSHQTSGTDTQYF

clone size: many
J gene: TRBJ1-2
D gene: NA
V gene: TRBV2
CDR3 DNA: TGTGCCAGCAGTGAACGAGGTTATGGCTACACCTTC
CDR3 protein: CASSERGYGYTF

clone size: NA
J gene: TRBJ1-1
D gene: NA
V gene: TRBV10-3
CDR3 DNA: TGTGCCATCAGCGGGGCGGGGGCAACTGAAGCTTTCTTT
CDR3 protein: CAISGAGATEAFF

clone size: many
J gene: TRBJ2-1
D gene: NA
V gene: TRBV7-2
CDR3 DNA: TGTGCCAGCAGCTTACGGCGGAACAATGTGAAGCAGTTCTTC
CDR3 protein: CASSLRRNNVKQFF

clone size: NA
J gene: TRBJ1-5
D gene: NA
V gene: TRBV5-1
CDR3 DNA: TGCGCCAGCAGCTATCCGGGAGAGCAGCCCCAGCATTTT
CDR3 protein: CASSYPGEQPQHF

clone size: NA
J gene: TRBJ1-5
D gene: TRBD1
V gene: TRBV20-1
CDR3 DNA: TGCAGTGTTACCATAGGGGGCCACAATCAGCCCCAGCATTTT
CDR3 protein: CSVTIGGHNQPQHF

clone size: NA
J gene: TRBJ2-1
D gene: TRBD2
V gene: TRBV6-2/TRBV6-3
CDR3 DNA: TGTGCCAGCACCCGCGCGGCGGGAGTAAGGTACAATGAGCAGTTCTTC
CDR3 protein: CASTRAAGVRYNEQFF

clone size: many
J gene: TRBJ1-1
D gene: TRBD1
V gene: TRBV7-2
CDR3 DNA: TGTGCCAGCAGTTCAGCACAGGGGTCCAACACTGAAGCTTTCTTT
CDR3 protein: CASSSAQGSNTEAFF

clone size: many
J gene: TRBJ2-1
D gene: NA
V gene: TRBV20-1
CDR3 DNA: TGCAGTGCACGAGAGGGCACCTACAATGAGCAGTTCTTC
CDR3 protein: CSAREGTYNEQFF

clone size: few
J gene: TRBJ2-2
D gene: NA
V gene: TRBV6-5
CDR3 DNA: TGTGCCAGCAGTTACCCCCCCGGCCGAAGGTCCGGGGAGCTGTTTTTT
CDR3 protein: CASSYPPGRRSGELFF

clone size: NA
J gene: TRBJ2-7
D gene: TRBD1
V gene: TRBV18
CDR3 DNA: TGTGCCAGCTCCCTCGGGACAGGGGCACTCTCCTACGAGCAGTACTTC
CDR3 protein: CASSLGTGALSYEQYF

clone size: NA
J gene: TRBJ2-7
D gene: NA
V gene: TRBV6-1
CDR3 DNA: TGTGCCAGCGGCCGAGCCGCCGGGTACGAGCAGTACTTC
CDR3 protein: CASGRAAGYEQYF

clone size: many
J gene: TRBJ2-7
D gene: TRBD1
V gene: TRBV6-1
CDR3 DNA: TGTGCCAGCTCGAAGGGACAGGGGGAATACGAGCAGTACTTC
CDR3 protein: CASSKGQGEYEQYF

clone size: NA
J gene: TRBJ2-7
D gene: NA
V gene: TRBV19
CDR3 DNA: TGTGCCAGTAGTATGAACAACAGTCCCTACGAGCAGTACTTC
CDR3 protein: CASSMNNSPYEQYF

clone size: NA
J gene: TRBJ2-7
D gene: TRBD2
V gene: TRBV10-3
CDR3 DNA: TGTGCCACAGGGACTAGCGGGGAGGGGGAGCAGTACTTC
CDR3 protein: CATGTSGEGEQYF

clone size: NA
J gene: TRBJ2-5
D gene: NA
V gene: TRBV21-1
CDR3 DNA: TGTGCCAGCAGCAAAGCGGTACACCCGGTAAGGGAGACCCAGTACTTC
CDR3 protein: CASSKAVHPVRETQYF

clone size: NA
J gene: TRBJ2-7
D gene: TRBD1
V gene: TRBV27
CDR3 DNA: TGTGCCAGCAGTTTAGCCCCGTGGACAGGGGACTACGAGCAGTACTTC
CDR3 protein: CASSLAPWTGDYEQYF

clone size: few
J gene: TRBJ2-1
D gene: TRBD1
V gene: TRBV7-2
CDR3 DNA: TGTGCCAGCAGCCCAAAGGACAGGGACTGGAATGAGCAGTTCTTC
CDR3 protein: CASSPKDRDWNEQFF

clone size: NA
J gene: TRBJ1-4
D gene: NA
V gene: TRBV15
CDR3 DNA: TGTGCCACCAGCAGAGAAAAGACAGCGGGGGGTGAAAAACTGTTTTTT
CDR3 protein: CATSREKTAGGEKLFF

clone size: NA
J gene: TRBJ2-7
D gene: NA
V gene: TRBV6-2/TRBV6-3
CDR3 DNA: TGTGCCAGTACCGACATTGACTCCTACGAGCAGTACTTC
CDR3 protein: CASTDIDSYEQYF

clone size: few
J gene: TRBJ2-7
D gene: TRBD1
V gene: TRBV9
CDR3 DNA: TGTGCCAGCAGCTCAGGGGGCGAAAGGCAGTACTTC
CDR3 protein: CASSSGGERQYF

clone size: NA
J gene: TRBJ2-7
D gene: TRBD1
V gene: TRBV5-1
CDR3 DNA: TGCGCCAGCAGCCGGCACAGGGGTGGCGACGAGCAGTACTTC
CDR3 protein: CASSRHRGGDEQYF

clone size: NA
J gene: TRBJ1-5
D gene: NA
V gene: TRBV6-5
CDR3 DNA: TGTGCCAGCAGTTGGGACCGCGCTACGAGAACCCAGCATTTT
CDR3 protein: CASSWDRATRTQHF

clone size: few
J gene: TRBJ2-1
D gene: NA
V gene: TRBV6-2/TRBV6-3
CDR3 DNA: TGTGCCAGCAGTAATACACCGAACAATGAGCAGTTCTTC
CDR3 protein: CASSNTPNNEQFF

clone size: many
J gene: TRBJ2-4
D gene: NA
V gene: TRBV29-1
CDR3 DNA: TGCAGCGTTGGATGGCCTGGAACCATTCAGTACTTC
CDR3 protein: CSVGWPGTIQYF

clone size: many
J gene: TRBJ1-3
D gene: NA
V gene: TRBV7-8
CDR3 DNA: TGTGCCAGCAGCTTAGCCAGACACTCTGGAAACACCATATATTTT
CDR3 protein: CASSLARHSGNTIYF

clone size: NA
J gene: TRBJ2-3
D gene: NA
V gene: TRBV6-2/TRBV6-3
CDR3 DNA: TGTGCCAGCACCCCGGGGGAGGACCGATCGGCAGATACGCAGTATTTT
CDR3 protein: CASTPGEDRSADTQYF

clone size: few
J gene: TRBJ2-7
D gene: TRBD2
V gene: TRBV20-1
CDR3 DNA: TGCAGTGAGCAGCGGGAGTACGAGCAGTACTTC
CDR3 protein: CSEQREYEQYF

clone size: NA
J gene: TRBJ2-7
D gene: NA
V gene: TRBV19
CDR3 DNA: TGTGCCAGTAGTAATTCCACCCGGACCTACGAGCAGTACTTC
CDR3 protein: CASSNSTRTYEQYF

clone size: NA
J gene: TRBJ2-3
D gene: NA
V gene: TRBV4-3
CDR3 DNA: TGCGCCAGCAGCCAAGAGGTGGAGAATACGCAGTATTTT
CDR3 protein: CASSQEVENTQYF

clone size: NA
J gene: TRBJ1-2
D gene: TRBD1
V gene: TRBV20-1
CDR3 DNA: TGCAGTGCTAGGCCCCCTACAGGGGGAGGCTATGGCTACACCTTC
CDR3 protein: CSARPPTGGGYGYTF

clone size: few
J gene: TRBJ2-5
D gene: NA
V gene: TRBV11-1
CDR3 DNA: TGTGCCAGCAGCGTGGAATTGGCCTATGATCAAGAGACCCAGTACTTC
CDR3 protein: CASSVELAYDQETQYF

clone size: NA
J gene: TRBJ2-7
D gene: NA
V gene: TRBV6-1
CDR3 DNA: TGTGCCAGCAGTGAAGGCCCCGCCGGGCTGATCTACGAGCAGTACTTC
CDR3 protein: CASSEGPAGLIYEQYF

clone size: many
J gene: TRBJ1-3
D gene: NA
V gene: TRBV29-1
CDR3 DNA: TGCAGCGTTGGAACAATCCCTGGAAACACCATATATTTT
CDR3 protein: CSVGTIPGNTIYF

clone size: few
J gene: TRBJ2-7
D gene: TRBD1
V gene: TRBV7-2
CDR3 DNA: TGTGCCAGCAGTCCGACAGGGGGTTACTACGAGCAGTACTTC
CDR3 protein: CASSPTGGYYEQYF

clone size: many
J gene: TRBJ2-1
D gene: NA
V gene: TRBV11-2
CDR3 DNA: TGTGCCAGCAGCTTAACACGGAGGCGGGGATCCTACAATGAGCAGTTCTTC
CDR3 protein: CASSLTRRRGSYNEQFF

clone size: NA
J gene: TRBJ2-5
D gene: TRBD2
V gene: TRBV20-1
CDR3 DNA: TGCAGTGCCAGACTAGCGGGGGGGGTAGGAGAGACCCAGTACTTC
CDR3 protein: CSARLAGGVGETQYF

clone size: many
J gene: TRBJ1-1
D gene: NA
V gene: TRBV29-1
CDR3 DNA: TGCAGCGTTGGACGGACAGCGATCAACACTGAAGCTTTCTTT
CDR3 protein: CSVGRTAINTEAFF

clone size: NA
J gene: TRBJ2-7
D gene: TRBD1
V gene: TRBV7-2
CDR3 DNA: TGTGCCAGCAGCTTATTGACAGGGGGGCCTTACGAGCAGTACTTC
CDR3 protein: CASSLLTGGPYEQYF

clone size: NA
J gene: TRBJ2-3
D gene: TRBD2
V gene: TRBV5-1
CDR3 DNA: TGCGCCAGCAGCTCCCCCCGACTAGCGGGAGTACCAGATACGCAGTATTTT
CDR3 protein: CASSSPRLAGVPDTQYF